The following is a T cell receptor (beta chain) sequence with its context. Its antigen is unidentified. All participants with HIV were treated in the United States. This entry comes from a study of long-term antiretroviral therapy in people with HIV. Across the study: A decade or so separates the oldest specimens from the later 2015 immediate-ART recommendation. General study findings and limits: Data on ART adherence, viral resistance or therapy changes were unavailable.

The CDR3 length is 13 residues. Trimming removed 6 bases from V and 6 bases from J, with 15 bases in between. Looked up from germline, CDR1 is SGHDT and CDR2 is YYEEEE. Version v3.0 of the immunoSEQ assay ran at survey level. Sequencing was directed toward roughly 40,000-55,000 T-cell genomes in each sample. Data came from immunoSEQ multiplex PCR; TCRdb stores just in-frame clones and leaves some out. In the table there are 35,000 to 40,000 clones, 80% of which are singletons. The chain uses TRBV5-6 and TRBJ1-1, with a possible D match to TRBD1 (6 bases). The material sequenced was unsorted PBMCs, taken 1.5 years after starting antiretroviral therapy. The receptor was derived from a man aged 18 to 30 with HIV. CDR3 sequence reads: CASTTGPEAEAFF. The CDR3 region has the DNA TGTGCCAGCACGACAGGCCCGGAGGCTGAAGCTTTCTTT.